Below are 25 T cell receptor beta chains sequenced from a single sample in a study of shared clonotypes between healthy human individuals (dated by TCRdb to between 2020 and 2021). Library prep was done by the immunoSEQ multiplex PCR assay. TCRdb stores this immuneACCESS table with in-frame sequences only. Part of the clones is absent; in the studies checked, under half of the shortfall reflects unresolved V genes, and no reason is known for the rest. The sample table lists about 2.4 million clones, approximately 94% of them with a count of one. Jointly, the top ten make up roughly 0.39% of the sample. The sequencing input was naive CD4+ T cells from PBMCs. Per the publication, the cell subset or site label means: CD45RA+ positively selected. Receptor source: a man between 18 and 35 years old in good health. Some clones in this sample may be carry-over from other donors' samples.

The chain is built from TRBV2 and TRBJ2-7; no clear D gene. CDR1 and CDR2 from the germline V gene are SNHLY and FYNNEI. Trimming removed 9 bases from V and 6 bases from J, with 18 bases in between. This CDR3 contains 13 residues. CDR3 DNA sequence: TGTGCCAGTACTCTCCAACTTGTAAGCGAGCAGTACTTC. Encoded protein: CASTLQLVSEQYF.

The chain recombines TRBV6-1 with TRBJ2-1, with 7 bases aligning to TRBD1. Per the germline V gene, CDR1 is MNHNS and CDR2 is SASEGT. V was clipped by 7 bases and J by 2 bases; unmatched bases: 5. The CDR3 runs 14 residues. CDR3: CASKTGTAYNEQFF. The CDR3 region has the DNA TGTGCCAGCAAAACCGGGACAGCCTACAATGAGCAGTTCTTC.

The V and J genes are TRBV7-3 and TRBJ2-1, with TRBD2 as a possible D gene (6 bases). The V gene's germline CDR1 is SGHTA and CDR2 FQGTGA. The CDR3 loop spans 12 amino acids. Trimming took off 4 bases at V and 9 bases at J, with 10 bases between the two ends. CDR3 amino acids: CASSYGRGEQFF. The CDR3 DNA sequence: TGTGCCAGCAGCTACGGGAGAGGTGAGCAGTTCTTC.

V and J are TRBV6-1 and TRBJ2-7; 7 bases map to TRBD1. V lost 10 bases, J lost 6 bases, and 12 bases stayed unmatched. CDR3 length: 13 residues. Germline loops: CDR1 MNHNS, CDR2 SASEGT. CDR3 nucleotides: TGTGCCACCTGGATAGGGGGCCGAAGCGAGCAGTACTTC. Amino acids: CATWIGGRSEQYF.

The chain uses TRBV30 and TRBJ1-2, with TRBD1 as a possible D gene (6 bases). The CDR3 spans 13 residues. Germline CDR1 and CDR2: GTSNPN and SVGIG (reference sequence). With 3 bases removed from V and 5 bases from J, the gap between germline ends came to 13 bases. The chain's CDR3 is CAWSGDIAYGYTF. The CDR3 DNA follows: TGTGCCTGGAGCGGGGACATCGCATATGGCTACACCTTC.

The rearrangement joins TRBV27 to TRBJ1-5; no firm D call. CDR3 length equals 13 residues. Germline V gene sequence: CDR1 MNHEY, CDR2 SMNVEV (reference sequence). Trimming removed 10 bases at V and 0 bases at J, with 10 bases between. CDR3 sequence reads: CATRTVSNQPQHF. The DNA of the CDR3 is TGTGCCACCCGGACGGTTAGCAATCAGCCCCAGCATTTT.

The CDR3 DNA sequence: TGTGCCAGTAGCCAGGGACTAGCGTGGCAAGAGACCCAGTACTTC. Its translation is CASSQGLAWQETQYF. V is TRBV19 and J is TRBJ2-5, with 10 bases that match TRBD2. J lost 2 bases, V lost 6 bases, and 6 bases had no gene match. The CDR3 is 15 residues long. Germline V gives CDR1 LNHDA, CDR2 SQIVND (reference sequence).

CDR3 in amino acids: CASSPWREPNTGELFF. DNA of the CDR3: TGTGCCAGCAGCCCCTGGCGGGAGCCGAACACCGGGGAGCTGTTTTTT. The chain links TRBV7-9 to TRBJ2-2; 7 nucleotides line up with TRBD2. This CDR3 has 16 amino acids. CDR1 and CDR2 from the germline V gene are SEHNR and FQNEAQ (reference sequence). V was clipped by 5 bases and J by 0 bases; unmatched bases: 6.

Comments on this clone: Additional DNA sequences in this sample encode the identical CDR3. The V and J genes are TRBV5-1 and TRBJ2-5; 11 nucleotides agree with TRBD1. Trimming took 3 bases from V and 5 from J; bases not matched to a gene: 6. The CDR3 totals 15 residues. The V gene's germline CDR1 is SGHRS and CDR2 YFSETQ. The DNA of the CDR3 is TGCGCCAGCAGCTCGGGGACAGGGGGTCAGGAGACCCAGTACTTC. Translating it yields CASSSGTGGQETQYF.

This sequence joins TRBV7-2 and TRBJ2-2; 15 bases are shared with TRBD2. V trimming: 0 bases; J trimming: 4 bases; junction bases outside the gene matches: 0. The CDR3 sequence is 17 residues long. Germline V lookup: CDR1 SGHTA, CDR2 FQGNSA. The CDR3 coding sequence is TGTGCCAGCAGCTTAGCGGGACTAGCGGGAGGCACCGGGGAGCTGTTTTTT. Amino acids: CASSLAGLAGGTGELFF.

V usage is TRBV28 and J usage is TRBJ2-3; 14 bases agree with TRBD2. CDR1 is MDHEN and CDR2 is SYDVKM in the germline V gene. The V and J ends lost 3 bases and 11 bases, in that order; junction bases with no gene match: 10. This CDR3 has 16 amino acids. The DNA of the CDR3 is TGTGCCAGCAGTTTGGCCTTTGGGACTAGCGGGAGCAGGCAGTATTTT. Protein: CASSLAFGTSGSRQYF.

For this clone: The identical CDR3 is also encoded by other nucleotide sequences in the sample. The rearrangement uses TRBV27 and TRBJ2-1; 7 nucleotides match TRBD1. The CDR3 contains 17 residues. The V segment lost 0 bases and the J segment 1 base; nucleotides outside the gene matches: 6. CDR1 MNHEY and CDR2 SMNVEV come from the germline V gene (reference sequence). As DNA, the CDR3 is TGTGCCAGCAGTTTATCGCCGGGACAGTCTTCCTACAATGAGCAGTTCTTC. Translated, it gives CASSLSPGQSSYNEQFF.

The gene calls are TRBV11-2 and TRBJ1-3; D ambiguous. The CDR3 extends over 14 amino acids. Germline CDR1 is SGHAT and CDR2 is FQNNGV. With 5 bases removed from V and 7 bases from J, the gap between germline ends came to 15 bases. CDR3 bases: TGTGCCAGCAGCCGGAACCACCAGCGGAACACCATATATTTT. Residues: CASSRNHQRNTIYF. The complete variable domain, with remaining parts taken from reference TRBV11-2 and TRBJ1-3, reads EAGVAQSPRYKIIEKRQSVAFWCNPISGHATLYWYQQILGQGPKLLIQFQNNGVVDDSQLPKDRFSAERLKGVDSTLKIQPAKLEDSAVYLCASSRNHQRNTIYFGEGSWLTVV.

The chain uses TRBV27 and TRBJ2-2, with TRBD1 identical over 8 bases. The V segment lost 2 bases and the J segment 1 base; nucleotides outside the gene matches: 3. Germline CDR1 reads MNHEY; CDR2 reads SMNVEV (reference sequence). This CDR3 is 16 amino acids long. The CDR3 DNA reads as TGTGCCAGCAGTTTACCCGGGACAGGGAACACCGGGGAGCTGTTTTTT. As protein: CASSLPGTGNTGELFF.

The chain links TRBV28 to TRBJ2-2, with a possible D match to TRBD1 (6 bases). The CDR3 spans 15 residues. Trimming took 4 bases from V and 3 from J, leaving 12 bases between them. CDR1 is MDHEN, CDR2 SYDVKM, per germline. The CDR3, as DNA: TGTGCCAGCAGTTATCTTCAGGGGTACACCGGGGAGCTGTTTTTT. This encodes CASSYLQGYTGELFF.

This clone showed up just once. This chain links TRBV28 with TRBJ2-5; TRBD2 is a possible D gene (5 bases). The DNA end is more similar to TRBJ2-7, so the J call may be wrong. Germline V gives CDR1 MDHEN, CDR2 SYDVKM. The CDR3 runs 13 residues. CDR3 amino acids: CASLNRNAGEQYF. In DNA form, the CDR3 reads TGTGCCAGCCTTAACCGCAATGCGGGCGAGCAGTACTTC.

The chain uses TRBV6-5 and TRBJ2-7; D is tentatively TRBD1 or TRBD2 (5 bases each). The CDR3 is 15 amino acids. V was clipped by 5 bases and J by 3 bases, with 17 bases between them. Per the germline V gene, CDR1 is MNHEY and CDR2 is SVGAGI. The CDR3 loop is CASSKPGTSFYEQYF. The CDR3 region has the DNA TGTGCCAGCAGTAAGCCCGGGACCTCCTTCTACGAGCAGTACTTC.

The chain employs TRBV2 and TRBJ2-7; 14 nucleotides agree with TRBD2. V lost 6 bases to trimming and J lost 2 bases; unmatched junction nucleotides: 3. CDR1 SNHLY and CDR2 FYNNEI come from the germline V gene. The CDR3 is 15 residues long. This chain's CDR3 is CASRGLAGATYEQYF. DNA of the CDR3: TGTGCCAGCAGGGGACTAGCGGGAGCCACCTACGAGCAGTACTTC.

This CDR3 is CASSHESTYEQYF. In nucleotides, the CDR3 is TGTGCCAGCAGCCACGAGTCTACCTACGAGCAGTACTTC. The chain joins TRBV4-2 to TRBJ2-5; the D is unclear. The end of the DNA fits TRBJ2-7 better, so the J call may be wrong. The CDR3 spans 13 residues. The germline V gene has CDR1 LGHNA and CDR2 YNFKEQ.

This clone was seen once. This chain joins TRBV7-8 and TRBJ2-7; TRBD1 matches at 8 bases. Germline V gives CDR1 SGHVS, CDR2 FQNEAQ. This CDR3 has 16 residues. The V and J ends lost 5 bases and 0 bases, in that order; junction bases with no gene match: 9. The CDR3 DNA reads TGTGCCAGCAGCAAACAGGGGGGTAGCAGCTCCTACGAGCAGTACTTC. Translating gives CASSKQGGSSSYEQYF.

This sequence joins TRBV6-5 and TRBJ2-1; 8 bases match TRBD1. Germline assignment: CDR1 MNHEY and CDR2 SVGAGI. V was pared by 6 bases and J by 3 bases, with 4 bases of the junction left unmatched. CDR3 length: 14 amino acids. CDR3 nucleotides: TGTGCCAGCAGGCTGGACAGGGACTACAATGAGCAGTTCTTC. It specifies CASRLDRDYNEQFF.

This clone was detected only once. This chain connects TRBV5-1 to TRBJ1-3, with D maybe TRBD1 (5 bases). Trimming took 0 bases from V and 4 from J, leaving 8 bases between them. Germline assignment: CDR1 SGHRS and CDR2 YFSETQ. The CDR3 is made up of 14 amino acids. CDR3 coding DNA: TGCGCCAGCAGCTTGGCAGGGTTCGGAAACACCATATATTTT. Its protein product is CASSLAGFGNTIYF.

The genes are TRBV7-3 and TRBJ2-3; 7 positions agree with TRBD1. J lost 4 bases, V lost 5 bases, and 6 bases had no gene match. The CDR3 totals 14 residues. Germline assignment: CDR1 SGHTA and CDR2 FQGTGA. CDR3 region: CASSLQGPPDTQYF. CDR3 DNA: TGTGCCAGCAGCCTACAGGGGCCCCCAGATACGCAGTATTTT.

V gene TRBV18 combines with J gene TRBJ2-7; perhaps TRBD1 as D (5 bases). CDR3 size: 15 residues. V gave up 3 bases and J gave up 1 base, with 13 bases separating them. Germline assignment: CDR1 KGHSH and CDR2 LQKENI. The CDR3 sequence is CASSPKAQGSYEQYF. Written as DNA, the CDR3 is TGTGCCAGCTCACCGAAAGCCCAGGGTTCCTACGAGCAGTACTTC.

The V gene is TRBV6-5, the J gene TRBJ2-7, with TRBD1 identical over 9 bases. Trimming took 1 base from V and 7 from J; bases not matched to a gene: 5. The CDR3 runs to 14 residues. Germline CDR1 and CDR2: MNHEY and SVGAGI. CDR3 sequence: CASSYLQGAGEQYF. As DNA, the CDR3 is TGTGCCAGCAGTTACTTACAGGGGGCGGGAGAGCAGTACTTC.